The 11 T cell receptor beta chains presented below share a single source sample, sequenced in a study of control samples from healthy donors and cancer patients. The data were produced by immunoSEQ multiplex PCR, yet TCRdb's version contains in-frame clones alone and is incomplete. The sample has around 200,000 clones, roughly 93% seen once. Material for sequencing was blood. These receptor sequences come from a man between 18 and 29 years old in good health.

The chain uses TRBV5-5 and TRBJ1-5; 8 bases are a match to TRBD1. Unmatched junction bases numbered 13, after V lost 0 bases and J lost 2 bases. This CDR3 has 19 amino acids. Germline CDR1 and CDR2: SGHKS and YYEKEE (reference sequence). The CDR3 sequence: CASSLVRVRGPPGNQPQHF. CDR3 sequence (DNA): TGTGCCAGCAGCTTGGTCCGGGTCAGGGGGCCTCCAGGCAATCAGCCCCAGCATTTT.

V is TRBV6-5 and J is TRBJ1-4, with a tentative D call TRBD1 (6 bases). Trimming removed 8 bases at V and 8 bases at J, with 18 bases between. The CDR3 totals 14 residues. In germline, CDR1 is MNHEY, CDR2 SVGAGI. CDR3 amino acids: CASRRTELTEKLFF. CDR3 bases: TGTGCCAGCCGAAGGACAGAACTTACCGAAAAACTGTTTTTT.

This clone was counted once. The chain recombines TRBV9 with TRBJ2-1, with D unclear. Trimming shortened V by 0 bases and J by 7 bases, and 11 bases separated the two germline ends. The CDR3 contains 14 residues. From germline, CDR1 is SGDLS and CDR2 YYNGEE. This chain's CDR3 is CASSVDQRWNEQFF. For the CDR3, the DNA is TGTGCCAGCAGCGTAGACCAGAGATGGAATGAGCAGTTCTTC.

V gene TRBV24-1 combines with J gene TRBJ2-1, with D unclear. CDR1 KGHDR and CDR2 SFDVKD come from the germline V gene. Trimming pared 4 bases from V and 8 bases from J, leaving 17 bases between. The CDR3 spans 15 residues. The chain's CDR3 is CATSDPPAHGDEQFF. CDR3 sequence (DNA): TGTGCCACCAGTGACCCACCCGCACATGGAGATGAGCAGTTCTTC.

This clone was counted a single time. Within the sample, other DNA sequences also encode this same CDR3. The chain recombines TRBV24-1 with TRBJ2-1, with TRBD2 matching over 11 bases. From germline, CDR1 is KGHDR and CDR2 SFDVKD. Germline trimming cut 4 bases from V and 6 bases from J; bases unmatched to any gene: 4. The CDR3 has 15 amino acids. CDR3 amino acids: CATSDPGTSGNEQFF. The CDR3 region has the DNA TGTGCCACCAGTGACCCAGGGACTAGCGGCAATGAGCAGTTCTTC.

This clone was counted a single time. The chain links TRBV2 to TRBJ1-2; D possibly corresponds to TRBD1 (6 bases). The CDR3 totals 16 residues. V lost 7 bases and J 5 bases, leaving 23 bases between the germline ends. The germline V gene encodes CDR1 SNHLY and CDR2 FYNNEI. CDR3 sequence reads: CASTNPGQKFFYGYTF. CDR3 coding DNA: TGTGCCAGCACCAATCCAGGACAGAAGTTCTTTTATGGCTACACCTTC.

The chain links TRBV18 to TRBJ2-2; D not resolved. The CDR3 length is 16 residues. V was trimmed by 6 bases and J by 0 bases, leaving 14 bases between them. Germline assignment: CDR1 KGHSH and CDR2 LQKENI. In DNA, the CDR3 is TGTGCCAGCTCTCGGAAACAAGGCGCGAACACCGGGGAGCTGTTTTTT. Its translation: CASSRKQGANTGELFF. Full variable domain (rest looked up from reference TRBV18 and TRBJ2-2): NAGVMQNPRHLVRRRGQEARLRCSPMKGHSHVYWYRQLPEEGLKFMVYLQKENIIDESGMPKERFSAEFPKEGPSILRIQQVVRGDSAAYFCASSRKQGANTGELFFGEGSRLTVL.

This chain links TRBV5-1 with TRBJ2-7, with a weak D call TRBD1 (7 bases). The V gene lost 3 bases and the J gene lost 4 bases, with 20 bases spanning the gap. Germline V CDR1 and CDR2: SGHRS, YFSETQ. The CDR3 runs to 16 residues. The CDR3 DNA reads as TGCGCCAGCAGCTCGGAGGGGATGGGACAGCTATACGAGCAGTACTTC. Its translation: CASSSEGMGQLYEQYF. Combining the CDR3 with reference TRBV5-1 and TRBJ2-7 gives the whole variable domain KAGVTQTPRYLIKTRGQQVTLSCSPISGHRSVSWYQQTPGQGLQFLFEYFSETQRNKGNFPGRFSGRQFSNSRSEMNVSTLELGDSALYLCASSSEGMGQLYEQYFGPGTRLTVT.

The chain recombines TRBV7-2 with TRBJ1-5, with 10 bases that match TRBD1. CDR3 length: 16 amino acids. Germline V lookup: CDR1 SGHTA, CDR2 FQGNSA. V shed 4 bases, J shed 7 bases, and the junction held 10 bases outside the gene matches. CDR3 DNA sequence: TGTGCCAGCAGCTCTAGACAGGGGGCAGGGAACCAGCCCCAGCATTTT. Its protein is CASSSRQGAGNQPQHF.

V is TRBV14 and J is TRBJ2-4; D is perhaps TRBD1 (6 bases). The CDR3 spans 16 residues. Germline lookup yields CDR1 SGHDN and CDR2 FVKESK. V lost 3 bases and J lost 4, with 16 bases in between. Here the CDR3 reads CASSHNGTLRKNIQYF. In DNA form, the CDR3 reads TGTGCCAGCAGCCACAACGGGACACTTAGGAAAAACATTCAGTACTTC.

This chain connects TRBV7-3 to TRBJ2-1, with unresolved D. The CDR3 covers 13 residues. Trimming stripped 4 bases from V and 5 bases from J, with 9 bases between. Looked up from germline, CDR1 is SGHTA and CDR2 is FQGTGA. The CDR3 is CASSSALDNEQFF. CDR3 in DNA: TGTGCCAGCAGCTCTGCGTTAGACAATGAGCAGTTCTTC.